This record covers a single T cell receptor beta chain. Its target is unknown. This entry belongs to a study of spatial heterogeneity in lung cancer. Study-level background: Sequences of the beta chain were consistently detected in greater numbers than alpha-chain sequences. In the raw reads, each unique TCR and UMI combination was present more than ten times on average. Study conclusions and caveats: Tumor T cell coverage was estimated at 5.5% to 8% for alpha and 11% to 15% for beta chains. Tumor mutation counts were tracked by expanded intratumoral alpha and beta TCR counts.

TCRdb independently ran MiXCR on the 5' RACE reads; one entry per CDR3 protein. Here the sample spans 1,500 to 2,000 distinct CDR3 sequences, around 16% being singletons. Germline V gene sequence: CDR1 ENHRY, CDR2 SYGVKD. Trimming left V 2 bases short and J 8 bases short, with 9 bases between. The CDR3 has 12 amino acids. Time point defined: sample taken at primary tumor resection. The sample was lung tumor tissue, taken at surgery. The chain recombines TRBV10-3 with TRBJ1-2, with a weak D call TRBD1 (6 bases). The sequence came from a female donor with early-stage non-small cell lung cancer. The CDR3, as DNA: TGTGCCATCAGTGAGCAGGGGCCGGGCTACACCTTC. This translates into CAISEQGPGYTF.